This record concerns one T cell receptor (beta chain) sequence. Its antigen remains unknown. Some clones are missing from TCRdb's copy, which holds only in-frame ones; the method was immunoSEQ multiplex PCR. The sample has 2 million to 2.5 million clones; 93% are singletons. This entry comes from a study of shared clonotypes between healthy human individuals. Findings and limits, study-wide: Naive CD4 clonotypes were shared across a few donors at about 5%.

Germline lookup yields CDR1 SEHNR and CDR2 FQNEAQ (reference sequence). This CDR3 spans 17 amino acids. V gave up 1 base and J gave up 0 bases, with 13 bases separating them. Terminally differentiated effector memory CD45RA+ cells were excluded from the naive CD8 cells, which were CD45RO-negative and positively selected for CCR7. The donor population consisted of healthy HIV-negative adults with no recent acute infections or vaccinations. The clonotype originates from a man aged 18 to 30 in good health. Some clones in this sample may be carry-over from other donors' samples. V usage is TRBV7-9 and J usage is TRBJ2-1, with D perhaps matching TRBD2 (5 bases). Sequenced material: naive CD8+ T cells from PBMCs. CDR3 protein: CASSLDVRGSSYNEQFF. In DNA form, the CDR3 reads TGTGCCAGCAGCTTAGACGTTCGTGGGAGCTCCTACAATGAGCAGTTCTTC.